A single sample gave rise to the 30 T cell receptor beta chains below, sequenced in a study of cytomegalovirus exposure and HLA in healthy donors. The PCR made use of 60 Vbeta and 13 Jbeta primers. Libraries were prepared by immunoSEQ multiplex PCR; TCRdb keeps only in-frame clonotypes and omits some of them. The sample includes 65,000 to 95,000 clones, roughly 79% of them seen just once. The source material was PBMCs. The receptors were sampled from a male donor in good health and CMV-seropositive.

For the CDR3, the DNA is TGTGCCAGCAGCTTAGCGGCACTAGAAAACATTCAGTACTTC. This gives the protein CASSLAALENIQYF. The V and J genes are TRBV7-6 and TRBJ2-4; D possibly corresponds to TRBD2 (5 bases). V shed 0 bases and J shed 5 bases, with 8 bases lying between them. CDR3 length equals 14 residues. In germline, CDR1 is SGHVS, CDR2 FNYEAQ.

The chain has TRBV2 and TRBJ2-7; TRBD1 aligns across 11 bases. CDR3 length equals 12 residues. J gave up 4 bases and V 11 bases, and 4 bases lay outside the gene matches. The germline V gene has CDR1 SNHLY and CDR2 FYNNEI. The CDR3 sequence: CAGGDRGYEQYF. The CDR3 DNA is TGTGCCGGAGGGGACAGGGGGTACGAGCAGTACTTC.

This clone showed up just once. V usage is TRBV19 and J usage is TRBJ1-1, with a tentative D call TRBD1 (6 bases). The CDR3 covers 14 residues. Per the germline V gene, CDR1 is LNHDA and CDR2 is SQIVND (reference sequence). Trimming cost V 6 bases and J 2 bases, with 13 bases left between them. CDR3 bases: TGTGCCAGTAGCCCGGGACAAACTAACACTGAAGCTTTCTTT. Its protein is CASSPGQTNTEAFF.

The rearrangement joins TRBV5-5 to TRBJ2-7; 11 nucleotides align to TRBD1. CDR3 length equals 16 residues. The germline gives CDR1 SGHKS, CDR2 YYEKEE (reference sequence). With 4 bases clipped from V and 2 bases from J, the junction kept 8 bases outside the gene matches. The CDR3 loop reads CASSGGQGAGPYEQYF. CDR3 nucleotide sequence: TGTGCCAGCAGCGGTGGACAGGGGGCCGGGCCCTACGAGCAGTACTTC.

The CDR3 loop reads CASSYRRGDYGYTF. CDR3 DNA: TGTGCCAGCAGTTACCGACGGGGGGACTATGGCTACACCTTC. V and J are TRBV6-5 and TRBJ1-2, with a possible D match to TRBD1 (5 bases). This CDR3 is built from 14 residues. Germline V gene data show CDR1 as MNHEY and CDR2 as SVGAGI. Trimming stripped 2 bases from V and 3 bases from J, with 10 bases between.

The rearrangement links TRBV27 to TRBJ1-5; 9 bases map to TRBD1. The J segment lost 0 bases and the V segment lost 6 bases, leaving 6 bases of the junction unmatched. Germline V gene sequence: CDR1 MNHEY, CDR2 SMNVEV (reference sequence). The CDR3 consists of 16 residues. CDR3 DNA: TGTGCCAGCAGCATAGAGGACAGGGGTAGCAATCAGCCCCAGCATTTT. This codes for CASSIEDRGSNQPQHF.

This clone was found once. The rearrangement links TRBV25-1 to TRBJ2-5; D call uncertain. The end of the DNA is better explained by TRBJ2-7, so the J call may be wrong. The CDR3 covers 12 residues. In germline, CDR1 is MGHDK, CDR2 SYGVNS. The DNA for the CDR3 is TGTGCCAGCAGTGAAGGGTACTACGAGCAGTACTTC. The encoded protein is CASSEGYYEQYF.

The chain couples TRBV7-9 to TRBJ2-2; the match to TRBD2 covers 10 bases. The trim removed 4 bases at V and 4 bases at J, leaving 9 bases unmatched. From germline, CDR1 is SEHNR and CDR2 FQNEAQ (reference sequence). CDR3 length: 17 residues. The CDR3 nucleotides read TGTGCCAGCAGCTCTGGAGCGGGGGGGCTTAGCACCGGGGAGCTGTTTTTT. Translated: CASSSGAGGLSTGELFF.

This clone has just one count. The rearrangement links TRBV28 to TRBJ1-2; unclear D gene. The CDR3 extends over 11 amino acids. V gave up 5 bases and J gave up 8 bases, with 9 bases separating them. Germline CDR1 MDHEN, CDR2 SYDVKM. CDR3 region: CASSTTGGYTF. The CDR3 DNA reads TGTGCCAGCAGTACCACCGGGGGCTACACCTTC.

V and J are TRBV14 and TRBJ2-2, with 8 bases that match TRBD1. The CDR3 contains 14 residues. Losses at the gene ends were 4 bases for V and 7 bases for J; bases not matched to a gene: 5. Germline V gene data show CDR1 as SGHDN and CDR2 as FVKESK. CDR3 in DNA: TGTGCCAGCAGCCTCTTCGGACAGGGCGGGGAGCTGTTTTTT. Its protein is CASSLFGQGGELFF.

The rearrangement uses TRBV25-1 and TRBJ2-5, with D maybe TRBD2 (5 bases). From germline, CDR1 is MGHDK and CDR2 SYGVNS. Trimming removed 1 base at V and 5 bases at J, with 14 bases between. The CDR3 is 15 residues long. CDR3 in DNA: TGTGCCAGCAGTGAATCAACGGGGTTTGGGGAGACCCAGTACTTC. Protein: CASSESTGFGETQYF.

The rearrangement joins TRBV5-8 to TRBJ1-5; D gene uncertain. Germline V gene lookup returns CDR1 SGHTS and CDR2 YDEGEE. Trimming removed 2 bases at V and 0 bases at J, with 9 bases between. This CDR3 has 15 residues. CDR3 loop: CASSLSVYSNQPQHF. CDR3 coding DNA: TGTGCCAGCAGCTTATCCGTTTATAGCAATCAGCCCCAGCATTTT. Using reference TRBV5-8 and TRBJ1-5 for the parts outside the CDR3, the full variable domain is EAGVTQSPTHLIKTRGQQATLRCSPISGHTSVYWYQQALGLGLQFLLWYDEGEERNRGNFPPRFSGRQFPNYSSELNVNALELEDSALYLCASSLSVYSNQPQHFGDGTRLSIL.

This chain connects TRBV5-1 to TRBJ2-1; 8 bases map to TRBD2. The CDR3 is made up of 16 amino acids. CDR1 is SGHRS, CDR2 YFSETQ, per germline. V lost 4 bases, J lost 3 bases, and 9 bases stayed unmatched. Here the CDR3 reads CASSRKTSENYNEQFF. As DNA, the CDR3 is TGCGCCAGCAGCCGAAAGACTAGCGAGAACTACAATGAGCAGTTCTTC.

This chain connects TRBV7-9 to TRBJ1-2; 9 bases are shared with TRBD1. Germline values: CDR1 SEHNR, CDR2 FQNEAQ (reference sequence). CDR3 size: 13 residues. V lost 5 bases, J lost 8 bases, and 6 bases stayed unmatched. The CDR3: CASSRDRANGYTF. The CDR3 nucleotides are TGTGCCAGCAGCCGGGACAGGGCCAACGGCTACACCTTC.

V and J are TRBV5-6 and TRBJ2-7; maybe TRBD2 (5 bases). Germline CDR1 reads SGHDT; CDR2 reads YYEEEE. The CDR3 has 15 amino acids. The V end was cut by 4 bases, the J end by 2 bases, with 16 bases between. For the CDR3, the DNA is TGTGCCAGCAGCCCTGGGGTCCGGGGAACCTACGAGCAGTACTTC. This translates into CASSPGVRGTYEQYF.

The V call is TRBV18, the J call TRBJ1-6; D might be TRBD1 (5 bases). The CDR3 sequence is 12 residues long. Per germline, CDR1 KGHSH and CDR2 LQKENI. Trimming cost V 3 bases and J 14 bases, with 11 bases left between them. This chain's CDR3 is CASSPDSWTLHF. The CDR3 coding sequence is TGTGCCAGCTCACCTGACAGCTGGACCCTCCACTTT.

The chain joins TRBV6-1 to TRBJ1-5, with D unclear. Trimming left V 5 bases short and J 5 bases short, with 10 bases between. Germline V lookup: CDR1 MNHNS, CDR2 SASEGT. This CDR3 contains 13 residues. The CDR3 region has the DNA TGTGCCAGCAGTCCCCCGCGCTATCAGCCCCAGCATTTT. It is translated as CASSPPRYQPQHF.

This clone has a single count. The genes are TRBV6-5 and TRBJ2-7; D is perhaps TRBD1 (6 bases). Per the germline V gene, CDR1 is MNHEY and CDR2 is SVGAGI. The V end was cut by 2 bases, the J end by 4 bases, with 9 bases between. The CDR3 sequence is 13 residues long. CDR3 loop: CASSYTDRYEQYF. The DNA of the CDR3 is TGTGCCAGCAGTTACACAGACAGGTACGAGCAGTACTTC.

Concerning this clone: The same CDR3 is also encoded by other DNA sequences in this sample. CDR3 sequence: CASSLWTGGIDEQYF. The CDR3 nucleotides read TGCGCCAGCAGCTTGTGGACAGGGGGAATCGACGAGCAGTACTTC. The chain joins TRBV5-1 to TRBJ2-7; TRBD1 matches at 10 bases. From germline, CDR1 is SGHRS and CDR2 YFSETQ. V was clipped by 1 base and J by 5 bases; unmatched bases: 6. The CDR3 is made up of 15 amino acids.

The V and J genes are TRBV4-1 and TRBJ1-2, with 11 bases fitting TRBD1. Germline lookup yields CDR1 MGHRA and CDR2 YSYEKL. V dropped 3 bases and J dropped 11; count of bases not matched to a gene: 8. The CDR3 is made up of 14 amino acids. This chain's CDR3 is CASSQGQGVKWYTF. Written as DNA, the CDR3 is TGCGCCAGCAGCCAGGGACAGGGGGTGAAGTGGTACACCTTC.

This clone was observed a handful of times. CDR3 amino acids: CASSLDRVQEKLFF. The DNA for the CDR3 is TGCGCCAGCAGCTTGGACAGGGTTCAGGAAAAACTGTTTTTT. J is TRBJ1-4 and V is TRBV5-1; D might be TRBD1 (6 bases). This CDR3 spans 14 amino acids. Trimming cost V 0 bases and J 8 bases, with 11 bases left between them. CDR1 and CDR2 from the germline V gene are SGHRS and YFSETQ.

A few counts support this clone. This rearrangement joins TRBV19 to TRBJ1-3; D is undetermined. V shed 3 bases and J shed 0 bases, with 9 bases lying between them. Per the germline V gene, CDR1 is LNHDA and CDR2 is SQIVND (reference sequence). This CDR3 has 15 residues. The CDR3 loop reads CASSISSGSGNTIYF. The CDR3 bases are TGTGCCAGTAGTATCTCATCAGGCTCTGGAAACACCATATATTTT. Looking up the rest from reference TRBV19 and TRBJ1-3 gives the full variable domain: DGGITQSPKYLFRKEGQNVTLSCEQNLNHDAMYWYRQDPGQGLRLIYYSQIVNDFQKGDIAEGYSVSREKKESFPLTVTSAQKNPTAFYLCASSISSGSGNTIYFGEGSWLTVV.

CDR3 sequence: CASRPNGGMGNTEAFF. For the CDR3, the DNA is TGTGCCAGCAGGCCTAACGGAGGGATGGGGAACACTGAAGCTTTCTTT. The genes are TRBV4-2 and TRBJ1-1, with unresolved D. Germline loops: CDR1 LGHNA, CDR2 YNFKEQ. The CDR3 contains 16 residues. The V and J ends lost 6 bases and 1 base respectively, with 18 bases between them.

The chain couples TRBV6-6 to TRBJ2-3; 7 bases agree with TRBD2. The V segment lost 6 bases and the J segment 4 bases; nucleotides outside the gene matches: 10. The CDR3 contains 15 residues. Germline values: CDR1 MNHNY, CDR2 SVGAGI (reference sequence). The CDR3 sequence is CASSTTGLVADTQYF. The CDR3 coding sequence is TGTGCCAGCAGCACCACCGGACTAGTCGCAGATACGCAGTATTTT.

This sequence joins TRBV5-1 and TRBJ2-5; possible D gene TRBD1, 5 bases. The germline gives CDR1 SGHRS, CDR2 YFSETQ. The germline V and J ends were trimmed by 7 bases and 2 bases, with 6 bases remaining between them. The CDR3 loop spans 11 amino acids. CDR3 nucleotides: TGCGCCAGCCAGGGACAAGAGACCCAGTACTTC. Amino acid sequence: CASQGQETQYF.

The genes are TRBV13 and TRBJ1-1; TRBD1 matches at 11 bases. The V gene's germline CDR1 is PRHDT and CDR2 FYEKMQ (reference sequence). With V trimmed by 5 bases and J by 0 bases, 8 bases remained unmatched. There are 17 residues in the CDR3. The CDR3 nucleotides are TGTGCCAGCAGCCCCCGGGACAGGGGGACACTGAACACTGAAGCTTTCTTT. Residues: CASSPRDRGTLNTEAFF.

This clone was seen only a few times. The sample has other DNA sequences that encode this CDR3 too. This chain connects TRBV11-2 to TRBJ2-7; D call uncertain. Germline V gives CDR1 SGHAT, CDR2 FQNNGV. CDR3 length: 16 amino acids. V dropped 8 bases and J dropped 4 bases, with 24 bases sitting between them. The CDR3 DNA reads TGTGCCAGCTTTTTTTTCAAGCAGAAGGCGGCATACGAGCAGTACTTC. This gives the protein CASFFFKQKAAYEQYF.

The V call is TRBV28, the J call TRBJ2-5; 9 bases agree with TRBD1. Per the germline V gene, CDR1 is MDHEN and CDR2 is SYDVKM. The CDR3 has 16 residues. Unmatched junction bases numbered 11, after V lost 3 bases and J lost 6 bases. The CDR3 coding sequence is TGTGCCAGCAGTTTCACTGGCCGGGACAGGGCAAAGACCCAGTACTTC. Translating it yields CASSFTGRDRAKTQYF.

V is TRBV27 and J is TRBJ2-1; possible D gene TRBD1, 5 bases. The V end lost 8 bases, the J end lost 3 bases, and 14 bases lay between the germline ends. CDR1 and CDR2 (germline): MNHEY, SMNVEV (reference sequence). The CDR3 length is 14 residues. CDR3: CASPHPGFYNEQFF. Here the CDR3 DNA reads TGTGCCAGCCCTCACCCAGGGTTCTACAATGAGCAGTTCTTC.

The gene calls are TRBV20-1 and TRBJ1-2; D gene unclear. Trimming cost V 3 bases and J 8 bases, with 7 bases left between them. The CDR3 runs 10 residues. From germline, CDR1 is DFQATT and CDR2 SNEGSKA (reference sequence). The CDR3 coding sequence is TGCAGTGCTAGGCTCGGGGGCTACACCTTC. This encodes CSARLGGYTF.